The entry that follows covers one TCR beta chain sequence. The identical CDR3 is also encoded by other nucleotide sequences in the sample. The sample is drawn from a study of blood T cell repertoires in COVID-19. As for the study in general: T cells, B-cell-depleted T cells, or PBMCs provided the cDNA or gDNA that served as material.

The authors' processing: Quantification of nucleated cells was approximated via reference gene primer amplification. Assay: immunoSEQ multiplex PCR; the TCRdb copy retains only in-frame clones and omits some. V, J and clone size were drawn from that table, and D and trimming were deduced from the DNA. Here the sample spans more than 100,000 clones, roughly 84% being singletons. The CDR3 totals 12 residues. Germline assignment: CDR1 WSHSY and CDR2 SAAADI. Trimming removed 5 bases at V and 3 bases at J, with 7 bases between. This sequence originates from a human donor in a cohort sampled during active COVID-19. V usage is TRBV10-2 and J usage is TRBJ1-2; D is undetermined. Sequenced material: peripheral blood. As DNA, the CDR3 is TGCGCCAGCAGTCGGGATGACTATGGCTACACCTTC. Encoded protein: CASSRDDYGYTF.